This T cell receptor (beta chain) was recovered during a study of blood T cells in healthy people across ages. General study results and limits: While age rose, TCR beta diversity per million T cells dropped in a roughly linear way.

Using a J-beta primer mix together with a sample-barcoded 5' primer, a second PCR was run for roughly 6 to 11 cycles. Every molecule of cDNA carried a tag from a template-switch adaptor with 12 random nucleotides. TCRdb analysed the 5' RACE reads with MiXCR anew, one entry per CDR3 protein. The sample lists some 710,000 distinct CDR3 sequences, about a fifth occurring once. In regard to this clonotype: Its antigen is not identified.

The CDR3 has 15 amino acids. Germline-derived CDR1 and CDR2 are MRHNA and SNTAGT. J was trimmed by 6 bases and V by 6 bases; bases with no gene match: 7. A minimum of 7 million PBMCs was isolated per sample. The genes are TRBV6-4 and TRBJ2-1, with 11 bases identical to TRBD2. This receptor was obtained from a man aged 65 to 85 in good health. Source material: blood. The CDR3 protein is CASRETSGTANEQFF. The DNA of the CDR3 is TGTGCCAGCAGAGAGACTAGCGGGACCGCCAATGAGCAGTTCTTC.